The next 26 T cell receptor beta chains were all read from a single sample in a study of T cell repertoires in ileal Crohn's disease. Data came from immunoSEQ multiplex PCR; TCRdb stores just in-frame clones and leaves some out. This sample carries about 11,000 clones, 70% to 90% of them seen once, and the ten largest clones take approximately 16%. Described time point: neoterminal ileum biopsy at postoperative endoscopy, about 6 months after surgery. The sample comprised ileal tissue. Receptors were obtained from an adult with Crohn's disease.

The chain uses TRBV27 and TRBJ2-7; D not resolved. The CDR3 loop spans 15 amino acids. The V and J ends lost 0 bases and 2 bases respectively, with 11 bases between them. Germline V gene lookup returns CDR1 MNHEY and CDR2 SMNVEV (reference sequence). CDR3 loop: CASSLSKSGTYEQYF. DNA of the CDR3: TGTGCCAGCAGTTTATCGAAATCGGGTACCTACGAGCAGTACTTC.

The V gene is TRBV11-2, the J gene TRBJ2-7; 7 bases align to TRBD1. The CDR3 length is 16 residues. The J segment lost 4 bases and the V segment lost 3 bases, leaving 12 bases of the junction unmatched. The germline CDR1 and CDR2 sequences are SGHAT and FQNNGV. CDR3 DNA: TGTGCCAGCAGCTTCCCTAGACAGGGAAGGAATTACGAGCAGTACTTC. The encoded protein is CASSFPRQGRNYEQYF.

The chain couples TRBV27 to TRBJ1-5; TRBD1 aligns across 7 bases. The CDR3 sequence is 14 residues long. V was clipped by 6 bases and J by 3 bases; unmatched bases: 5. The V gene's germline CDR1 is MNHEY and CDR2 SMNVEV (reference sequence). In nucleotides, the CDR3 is TGTGCCAGCAGATCACAGGGGATCAATCAGCCCCAGCATTTT. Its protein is CASRSQGINQPQHF.

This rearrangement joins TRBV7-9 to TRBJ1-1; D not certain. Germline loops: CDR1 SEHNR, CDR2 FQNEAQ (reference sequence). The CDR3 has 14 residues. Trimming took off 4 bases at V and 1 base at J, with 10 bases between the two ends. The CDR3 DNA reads TGTGCCAGCAGCTCCGGGTTAACGAACACTGAAGCTTTCTTT. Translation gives CASSSGLTNTEAFF.

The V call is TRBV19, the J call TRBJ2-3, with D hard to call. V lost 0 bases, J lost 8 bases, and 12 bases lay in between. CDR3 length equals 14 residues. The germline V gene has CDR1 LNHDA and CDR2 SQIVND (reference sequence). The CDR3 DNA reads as TGTGCCAGTAGTATAGATGCCCGACCAGGTACGCAGTATTTT. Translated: CASSIDARPGTQYF.

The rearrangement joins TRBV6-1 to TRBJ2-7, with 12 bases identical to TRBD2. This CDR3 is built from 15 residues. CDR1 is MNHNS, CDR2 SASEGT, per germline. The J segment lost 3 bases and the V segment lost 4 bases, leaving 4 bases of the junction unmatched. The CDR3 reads CASSGGTSGFYEQYF. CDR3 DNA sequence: TGTGCCAGCAGTGGAGGGACTAGCGGGTTCTACGAGCAGTACTTC.

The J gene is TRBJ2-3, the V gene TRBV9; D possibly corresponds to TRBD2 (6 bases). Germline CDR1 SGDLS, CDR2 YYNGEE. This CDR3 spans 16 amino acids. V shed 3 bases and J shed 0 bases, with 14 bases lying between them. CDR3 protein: CASSAYAGTSTDTQYF. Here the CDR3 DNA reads TGTGCCAGCAGCGCATACGCCGGGACTAGCACAGATACGCAGTATTTT.

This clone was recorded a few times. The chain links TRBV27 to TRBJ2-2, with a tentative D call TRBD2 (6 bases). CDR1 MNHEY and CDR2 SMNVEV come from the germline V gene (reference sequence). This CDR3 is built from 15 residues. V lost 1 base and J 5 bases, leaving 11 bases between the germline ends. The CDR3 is CASSLYPGRTGELFF. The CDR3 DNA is TGTGCCAGCAGTTTATACCCTGGGAGGACCGGGGAGCTGTTTTTT.

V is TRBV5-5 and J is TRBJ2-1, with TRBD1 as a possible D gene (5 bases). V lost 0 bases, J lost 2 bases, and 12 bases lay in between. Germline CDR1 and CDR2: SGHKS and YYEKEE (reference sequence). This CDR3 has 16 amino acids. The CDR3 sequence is CASSLDPTETYNEQFF. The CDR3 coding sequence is TGTGCCAGCAGCTTGGATCCGACAGAGACCTACAATGAGCAGTTCTTC.

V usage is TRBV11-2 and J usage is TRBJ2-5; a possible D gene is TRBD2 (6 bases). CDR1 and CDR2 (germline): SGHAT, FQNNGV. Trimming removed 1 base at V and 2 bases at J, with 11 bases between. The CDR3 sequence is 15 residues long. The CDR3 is CASSLGREWQETQYF. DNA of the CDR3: TGTGCCAGCAGCTTAGGGCGGGAATGGCAAGAGACCCAGTACTTC.

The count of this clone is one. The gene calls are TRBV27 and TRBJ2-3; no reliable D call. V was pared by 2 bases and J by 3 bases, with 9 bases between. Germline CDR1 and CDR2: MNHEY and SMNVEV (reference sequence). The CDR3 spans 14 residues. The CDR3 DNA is TGTGCCAGCAGTTTAAACCAAGCAACAGATACGCAGTATTTT. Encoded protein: CASSLNQATDTQYF.

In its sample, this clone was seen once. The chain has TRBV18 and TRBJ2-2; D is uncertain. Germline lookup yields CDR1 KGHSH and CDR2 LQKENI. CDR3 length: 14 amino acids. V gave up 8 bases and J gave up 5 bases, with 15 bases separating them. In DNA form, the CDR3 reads TGTGCCAGCCTGCCCCGGGTGGAGACCGGGGAGCTGTTTTTT. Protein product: CASLPRVETGELFF.

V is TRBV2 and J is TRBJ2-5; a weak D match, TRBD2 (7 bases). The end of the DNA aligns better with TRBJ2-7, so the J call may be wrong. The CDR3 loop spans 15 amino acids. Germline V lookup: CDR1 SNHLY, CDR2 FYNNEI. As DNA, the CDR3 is TGTGCCACAACTTCTTGGGGGGGGGCGCGTTACGAGCAGTACTTC. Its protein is CATTSWGGARYEQYF.

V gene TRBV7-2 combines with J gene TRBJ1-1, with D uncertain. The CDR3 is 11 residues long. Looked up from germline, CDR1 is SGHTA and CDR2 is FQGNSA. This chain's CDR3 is CGGFGSTEAFF. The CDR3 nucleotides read TGTGGCGGGTTCGGGAGCACTGAAGCTTTCTTT.

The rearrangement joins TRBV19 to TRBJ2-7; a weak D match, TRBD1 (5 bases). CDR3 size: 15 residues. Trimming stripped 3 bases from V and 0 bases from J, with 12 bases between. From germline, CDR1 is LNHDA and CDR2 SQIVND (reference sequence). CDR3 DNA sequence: TGTGCCAGTAGTATTTCTAGGGGCAGCTCCTACGAGCAGTACTTC. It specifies CASSISRGSSYEQYF. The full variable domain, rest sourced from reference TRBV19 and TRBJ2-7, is DGGITQSPKYLFRKEGQNVTLSCEQNLNHDAMYWYRQDPGQGLRLIYYSQIVNDFQKGDIAEGYSVSREKKESFPLTVTSAQKNPTAFYLCASSISRGSSYEQYFGPGTRLTVT.

Written as DNA, the CDR3 is TGTGCCAGCAGCTCTACCGGGGGTAATGAAAAACTGTTTTTT. Translating it yields CASSSTGGNEKLFF. The V call is TRBV7-8, the J call TRBJ1-4, with D tentatively TRBD1 (5 bases). Germline assignment: CDR1 SGHVS and CDR2 FQNEAQ. The CDR3 length is 14 residues. Trimming left V 4 bases short and J 4 bases short, with 10 bases between.

The CDR3: CASSKRGLAKNIQYF. CDR3 sequence (DNA): TGTGCCAGTAGTAAGCGGGGATTAGCCAAAAACATTCAGTACTTC. The V and J genes are TRBV19 and TRBJ2-4; 7 bases are shared with TRBD2. Germline V CDR1 and CDR2: LNHDA, SQIVND (reference sequence). The CDR3 consists of 15 residues. V lost 4 bases to trimming and J lost 0 bases; unmatched junction nucleotides: 3.

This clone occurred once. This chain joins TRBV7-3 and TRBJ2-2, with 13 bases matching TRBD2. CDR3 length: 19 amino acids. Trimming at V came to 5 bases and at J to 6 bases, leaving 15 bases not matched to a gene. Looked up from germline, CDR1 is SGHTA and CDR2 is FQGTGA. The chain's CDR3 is CASSQYRTSGRGGAGELFF. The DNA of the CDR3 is TGTGCCAGCAGCCAATACCGGACTAGCGGGAGAGGTGGGGCCGGGGAGCTGTTTTTT.

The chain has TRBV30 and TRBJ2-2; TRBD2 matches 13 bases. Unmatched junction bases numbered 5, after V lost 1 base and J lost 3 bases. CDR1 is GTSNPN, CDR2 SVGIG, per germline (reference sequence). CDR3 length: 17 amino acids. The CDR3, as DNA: TGTGCCTGGAGTGGACTAGCGGGAGGACGGGACACCGGGGAGCTGTTTTTT. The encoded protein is CAWSGLAGGRDTGELFF. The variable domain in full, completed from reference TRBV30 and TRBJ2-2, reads SQTIHQWPATLVQPVGSPLSLECTVEGTSNPNLYWYRQAAGRGLQLLFYSVGIGQISSEVPQNLSASRPQDRQFILSSKKLLLSDSGFYLCAWSGLAGGRDTGELFFGEGSRLTVL.

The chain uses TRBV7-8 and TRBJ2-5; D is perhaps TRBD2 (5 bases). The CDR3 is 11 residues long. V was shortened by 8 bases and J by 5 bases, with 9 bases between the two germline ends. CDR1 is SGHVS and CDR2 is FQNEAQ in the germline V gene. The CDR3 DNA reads TGTGCCAGCGGGAGTCGGGAGACCCAGTACTTC. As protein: CASGSRETQYF.

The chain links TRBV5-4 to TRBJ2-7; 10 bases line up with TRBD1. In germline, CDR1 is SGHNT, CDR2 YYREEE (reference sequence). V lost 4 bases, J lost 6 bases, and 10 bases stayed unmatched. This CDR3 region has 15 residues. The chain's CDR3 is CASSGGDRGRVEQYF. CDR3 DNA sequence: TGTGCCAGCAGCGGGGGGGACAGGGGCCGCGTCGAGCAGTACTTC.

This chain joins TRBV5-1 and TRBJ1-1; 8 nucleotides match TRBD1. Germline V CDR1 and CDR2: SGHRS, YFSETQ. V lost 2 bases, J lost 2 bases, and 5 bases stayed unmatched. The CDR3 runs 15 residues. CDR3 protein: CASSFGTGGNTEAFF. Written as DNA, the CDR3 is TGCGCCAGCAGCTTTGGGACAGGAGGAAACACTGAAGCTTTCTTT.

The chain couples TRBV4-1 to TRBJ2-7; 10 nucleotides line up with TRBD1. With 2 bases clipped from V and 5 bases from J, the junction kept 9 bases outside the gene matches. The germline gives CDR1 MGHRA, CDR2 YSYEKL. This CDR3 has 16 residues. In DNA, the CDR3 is TGCGCCAGCAGCCAATTCAACCCGGGGACAGGGGACGAGCAGTACTTC. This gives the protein CASSQFNPGTGDEQYF.

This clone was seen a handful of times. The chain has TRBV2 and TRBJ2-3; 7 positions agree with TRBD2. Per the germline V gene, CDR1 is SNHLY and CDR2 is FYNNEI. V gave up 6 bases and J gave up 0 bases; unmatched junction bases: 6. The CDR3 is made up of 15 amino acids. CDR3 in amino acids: CASRLLAGSTDTQYF. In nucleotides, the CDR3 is TGTGCCAGCAGGCTGTTAGCGGGCAGCACAGATACGCAGTATTTT.

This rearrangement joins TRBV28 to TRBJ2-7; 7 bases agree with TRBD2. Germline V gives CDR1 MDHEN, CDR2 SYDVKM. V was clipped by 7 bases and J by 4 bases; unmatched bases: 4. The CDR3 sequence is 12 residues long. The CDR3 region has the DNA TGTGCCAGCATGGGGGGGGAATACGAGCAGTACTTC. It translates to CASMGGEYEQYF. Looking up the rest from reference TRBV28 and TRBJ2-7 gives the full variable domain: DVKVTQSSRYLVKRTGEKVFLECVQDMDHENMFWYRQDPGLGLRLIYFSYDVKMKEKGDIPEGYSVSREKKERFSLILESASTNQTSMYLCASMGGEYEQYFGPGTRLTVT.

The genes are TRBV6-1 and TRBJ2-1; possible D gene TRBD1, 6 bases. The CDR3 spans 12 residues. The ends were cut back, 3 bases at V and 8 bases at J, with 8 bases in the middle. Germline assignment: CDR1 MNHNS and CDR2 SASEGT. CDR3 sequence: CASSEAGDEQFF. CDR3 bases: TGTGCCAGCAGTGAGGCAGGGGATGAGCAGTTCTTC.